The sequence of this T cell receptor beta chain was determined in a study of T cell responses to AZD1222 COVID-19 vaccine. On the study more broadly: Analyses pooled second doses at about 4 or about 12 weeks.

Study results and caveats: Clonal diversity was possibly underestimated, and white British individuals and females predominated among donors.

On this clone itself: Its antigen is not identified.

Clones were sequenced by immunoSEQ multiplex PCR, and TCRdb holds only the in-frame ones, with some missing. Of some 120,000 clones listed, 88% are singletons. Trimming removed 3 bases from V and 2 bases from J; junction bases left unmatched: 10. The CDR3 loop spans 16 amino acids. The germline CDR1 and CDR2 sequences are SEHNR and FQNEAQ (reference sequence). The sample consisted of peripheral blood, taken on day 0 of AZD1222 vaccination. The chain carries TRBV7-9 and TRBJ2-7, with 7 bases matching TRBD2. The receptor was derived from an adult in good health. CDR3 sequence reads: CASSFLGLGATYEQYF. The CDR3 DNA is TGTGCCAGCAGCTTTCTTGGACTAGGAGCGACCTACGAGCAGTACTTC.